The entry below describes one T cell receptor beta chain. In this sample, this clonotype turned up a few times. The clone's antigen remains unknown. Base-call qualities are not available, and no considerably larger clone is one nucleotide away. This specimen belongs to a study of low-dose radiotherapy and immunotherapy resistance in tumors (dated by TCRdb to 2022 to 2024). In terms of the full investigation: Patients in Cohort 1 were given 0.5 Gy per fraction every 2 weeks, and the prescribed total PTV dose was 6.5 Gy. For Cohort 2, the dose was 1 Gy per fraction given every two weeks, adding up to 13 Gy in total across 26 weeks. Patients took aspirin 300 mg orally once daily for four cycles, starting on cycle 1 day 1. Eight patients were included in the translational analysis: three from the first dose cohort and the first five from the second dose cohort. Cyclophosphamide 200 mg/m2 was given intravenously every two weeks, one day before each radiation and immunotherapy administration. Trial participants were not randomized into treatment groups. Nivolumab was administered intravenously as a 240 mg flat dose every two weeks, and ipilimumab was administered intravenously at 1 mg/kg every six weeks.

Relative to germline, V is 0 bases shorter and J is 1 base shorter, with 6 bases between their ends. The CDR3 covers 14 residues, taking in both the cysteine and the phenylalanine. The sequence is cut down to CDR3 DNA, 42 bases in frame from base 1. According to the germline V gene (reference sequence), CDR1 reads MNHNY and CDR2 reads SVGAGI. The donors came from RACIN, which was a single-arm phase I dose-escalation trial that paired nivolumab and ipilimumab with aspirin, low-dose cyclophosphamide and low-dose radiotherapy. To be eligible, a patient needed to have an advanced solid tumor that was TIL-negative. First-strand cDNA was synthesized with Superscript III and a set of TRAV- and TRBV-specific primers, covering both TCRalpha and TCRbeta chains. TCRs were amplified with Phusion for approximately 20 PCR cycles using a constant-region primer together with the adapter attached to the V primers. Amplification of the isolated mRNA was done with the MessageAmp II aRNA Amplification Kit, which involved a roughly 17-hour in vitro transcription at 37 degrees C. The Dynabeads mRNA DIRECT Purification Kit was used to isolate mRNA for TCR sequencing. Indexed Illumina adapters were added in a second approximately 27-cycle Phusion PCR, and the resulting products were purified with AMPure XP beads. Per the source publication's procedure: Custom Perl scripts pooled TCR sequences encoding the same protein, removed out-of-frame sequences and computed each clonotype's abundance. The analysis excluded TCR sequences that were supported by just one read. Repertoire metrics included Shannon entropy, Gini index, clonality, richness, and frequency of TCRs shared between repertoires. TCRdb handled the public reads itself, with Q25 trimming in fastp and clone calling in MiXCR, and kept productive beta chains. Identical CDR3 proteins give one entry, which carries the most common genes and DNA. The V and J calls shown here were made by TCRdb, not taken from the authors' results. The sample table shows about 10,000 distinct CDR3 sequences, and 50% to 65% are seen once. The biggest ten clones account for roughly 7.3% of the sample.

This TCR was sampled from a human donor with advanced metastatic prostate, ovarian, gallbladder or colorectal cancer (not recorded which). This table probably holds off-target reads from a library built for another chain. In this chain, TRBV6-6 is recombined with TRBJ1-1; the D gene cannot be named for sure. In nucleotides, the sequence is TGTGCCAGCAGTTACTCGCCCGGGAACACTGAAGCTTTCTTT. Translated, it gives CASSYSPGNTEAFF.